This section outlines one TCR beta chain sequence together with its context. Its target antigen remains unknown. Per-nucleotide qualities are absent, and no much larger clonotype sits a single base away. TCRbeta CDR3 regions were amplified from genomic DNA by means of the immunoSEQ Assay, a bias-controlled multiplex PCR. The source study handled its data this way. Within the assay, amplification of reference gene primers was used to estimate how many nucleated cells each sample contained. To quantify the absolute abundance of each unique TCRbeta CDR3 rearrangement, sequence reads were collapsed and filtered. For each sample, productive Simpson clonality was calculated as the square root of Simpson's diversity index across productive rearrangements. Entries here come from immuneACCESS through TCRdb and include only in-frame sequences with V and J called. Some clones fail to appear in such tables; in the studies checked, an unresolved V gene covers under half of the shortfall, and the cause of the remainder is unknown. D and trimming were read from the DNA, whereas the V and J calls and clone size are those reported in that table. This sample is represented by 150,000 or so clones; roughly four fifths of them were singletons. The ten most abundant clones make up 3% of the sample.

These data belong to a study of blood T cell repertoires in COVID-19 (dated by TCRdb to 2020 to 2022). Turning to the overall study: The collaborator samples originated in the United States, Italy and Spain and spanned the acute and convalescent phases of COVID-19. Subjects who had been exposed to COVID-19, were actively infected with it, or had recovered from it provided the deeply sampled blood TCRbeta repertoires that made up the dataset. Samples were obtained from the ongoing ImmuneRACE study (first 160 participants) and from 1,254 subjects provided by 6 global collaborators. The sample metadata nearly always contained a de-identified subject ID, COVID-19 status, age in years and sex. The repertoires were released in a freely available public database meant as a resource for research on the immune response to SARS-CoV-2. The prospective study material was composed of cDNA or gDNA derived from T cells, B-cell-depleted T cells, or PBMCs. Where available, HLA class I and class II types were obtained from metadata supplied by the sample provider rather than from assay-based typing.

Whole blood was collected in K2EDTA tubes by collaborating institutions according to the institutions' own protocols. For TCRbeta analysis, collaborators shipped samples as frozen whole blood, isolated PBMCs, or DNA extracted from either of those sample types. From the cysteine through the phenylalanine, the CDR3 covers 13 amino acids. Just CDR3 DNA is preserved here, 39 bases in frame from base 1. V was cut back by 8 bases and J by 8 bases, leaving a gap of 18 bases between them. CDR1 and CDR2 are read off the germline V gene as SQVTM and ANQGSEA. Broad study findings and their caveats: How much clinical and demographic metadata was included differed by source and by participant, and the metadata was provided uncurated.

This TCR derives from a woman at least 80 years old with acute or convalescent COVID-19. The chain joins TRBV29-1 to TRBJ1-4; there is no confident call for the D gene. The source material was peripheral blood. At the DNA level, the sequence is TGCAGCATTTTAGTGATGTCGGGGGAAAAACTGTTTTTT. It codes for CSILVMSGEKLFF.